This T cell receptor beta chain was documented in a study of T cell responses to AZD1222 COVID-19 vaccine. The method was immunoSEQ multiplex PCR; TCRdb's version includes in-frame clones alone and lacks a portion of them. Seen here are under 150,000 clones, around nine tenths observed once, and the top ten hold roughly 5.6%. Study-wide findings and caveats: Donors were mostly white British, more females; clonal diversity possibly underestimated.

As concerns this clone: Its antigen is undetermined.

The CDR3 sequence is 17 residues long. The germline V gene encodes CDR1 SGHTA and CDR2 FQGTGA. V gave up 0 bases and J gave up 6 bases, with 18 bases separating them. The receptor's source is an adult in good health. The material sequenced was peripheral blood, taken on day 0 of AZD1222 vaccination. The V and J genes are TRBV7-3 and TRBJ2-1; tentatively, D is TRBD2 (5 bases). CDR3 protein: CASSLTPLSGGPNEQFF. The DNA of the CDR3 is TGTGCCAGCAGCTTAACGCCCCTCTCCGGCGGGCCCAATGAGCAGTTCTTC.